The clone carrying this TCR beta chain was detected many times. Its antigen is not identified. The source of the sample is a study of CD8 T cells in ankylosing spondylitis. Notes on the study in general: A TCR beta motif of 7 to 9 highly homologous variants seemed to mark ankylosing spondylitis blood. There were earlier reports of some motif variants in reactive arthritis synovial fluid and blood.

TCRdb itself ran the 5' RACE reads through MiXCR, one entry per CDR3 protein. This repertoire shows 20,000 to 25,000 distinct CDR3 sequences, 10% to 15% found once; its top ten account for under 40%. Looked up from germline, CDR1 is KGHDR and CDR2 is SFDVKD. CDR3 length: 14 amino acids. Germline trimming cut 9 bases from V and 4 bases from J; bases unmatched to any gene: 5. The sequencing input was blood. This chain uses TRBV24-1 with TRBJ2-3, with 11 bases identical to TRBD2. This clonotype originated in a male donor with ankylosing spondylitis or in good health (not recorded which). CDR3 sequence reads: CATATTSGADTQYF. The CDR3 nucleotides are TGTGCCACCGCAACGACTAGCGGGGCAGATACGCAGTATTTT.